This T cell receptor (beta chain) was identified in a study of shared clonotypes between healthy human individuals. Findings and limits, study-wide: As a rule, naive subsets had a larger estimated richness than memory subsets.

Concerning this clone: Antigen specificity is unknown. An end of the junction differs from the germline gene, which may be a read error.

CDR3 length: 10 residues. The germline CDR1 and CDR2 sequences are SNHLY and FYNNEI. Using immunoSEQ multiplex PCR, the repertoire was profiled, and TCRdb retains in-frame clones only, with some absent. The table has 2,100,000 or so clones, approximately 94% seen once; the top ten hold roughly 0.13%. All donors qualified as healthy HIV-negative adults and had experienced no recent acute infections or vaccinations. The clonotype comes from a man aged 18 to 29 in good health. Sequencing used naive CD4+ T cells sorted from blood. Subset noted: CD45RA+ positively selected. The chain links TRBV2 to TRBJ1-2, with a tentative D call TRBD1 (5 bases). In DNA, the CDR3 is TGTGCCAGCAGTCGCGGGGGGACCGCCTTC. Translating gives CASSRGGTAF.